Listed here are 17 T cell receptor beta chains from one sample, sequenced in a study of T cell repertoires in cytomegalovirus infection. Each CDR3 protein is one row after TCRdb ran MiXCR on the reads. The data hold fewer than 250,000 distinct CDR3 sequences, with over 9% observed a single time. Sequencing was carried out using PBMCs. The receptor source for this set is a human donor in good health (CMV status not recorded). Some clones in this sample may be carry-over from other donors' samples.

This clonotype was seen repeatedly, ten times or more. The J gene is TRBJ2-7, the V gene TRBV12-3 or TRBV12-4; 10 bases are a match to TRBD2. CDR3 size: 15 residues. The junction had 5 bases not matched to a gene; V was cut back by 6 bases and J by 0 bases. This CDR3 reads CASSPSGGPSYEQYF. For the CDR3, the DNA is TGTGCCAGCAGCCCTAGCGGGGGCCCCTCCTACGAGCAGTACTTC.

This chain uses TRBV20-1 with TRBJ2-7; 16 bases match TRBD2. CDR3 length: 18 residues. The ends lost 3 bases at V and 4 bases at J; junction bases unmatched: 12. Germline loops: CDR1 DFQATT, CDR2 SNEGSKA (reference sequence). CDR3 residues: CSASRGLAGGGLLYEQYF. DNA for the CDR3: TGCAGTGCTAGCCGGGGACTAGCGGGGGGGGGGCTCCTATACGAGCAGTACTTC.

Ten or more counts support this clonotype. The J gene is TRBJ1-2, the V gene TRBV4-1; maybe TRBD1 (6 bases). Trimming stripped 4 bases from V and 8 bases from J, with 20 bases between. There are 15 residues in the CDR3. Germline V lookup: CDR1 MGHRA, CDR2 YSYEKL. CDR3 DNA: TGCGCCAGCAGCCTATCACCCCGGGACACTCAAGGCTACACCTTC. Its protein product is CASSLSPRDTQGYTF.

CDR3 protein: CASSLERLSYEQYF. The CDR3 region has the DNA TGCGCCAGCAGCTTGGAACGGCTCTCCTACGAGCAGTACTTC. The chain couples TRBV5-1 to TRBJ2-7, with D unclear. The V gene lost 0 bases and the J gene lost 0 bases, with 7 bases spanning the gap. Germline assignment: CDR1 SGHRS and CDR2 YFSETQ. The CDR3 spans 14 residues. The entire variable domain, with the rest obtained from reference TRBV5-1 and TRBJ2-7, is as follows: KAGVTQTPRYLIKTRGQQVTLSCSPISGHRSVSWYQQTPGQGLQFLFEYFSETQRNKGNFPGRFSGRQFSNSRSEMNVSTLELGDSALYLCASSLERLSYEQYFGPGTRLTVT.

There are many counts of this clonotype. The chain has TRBV11-1 and TRBJ2-1; D is possibly TRBD2 (6 bases). This CDR3 has 13 amino acids. CDR1 SGHAT and CDR2 FQDESV come from the germline V gene (reference sequence). V shed 5 bases and J shed 9 bases, with 14 bases lying between them. The CDR3 sequence: CASSRGLGGEQFF. The CDR3 nucleotides read TGTGCCAGCAGCCGAGGTTTGGGGGGTGAGCAGTTCTTC.

This clonotype was observed a handful of times. The chain joins TRBV28 to TRBJ2-7, with D perhaps being TRBD1 or TRBD2 (5 bases each). The germline V gene encodes CDR1 MDHEN and CDR2 SYDVKM. Deletions cut 6 bases from V and 3 bases from J, with 15 bases between. CDR3 size: 14 residues. CDR3 loop: CASSVPGTHYEQYF. The DNA for the CDR3 is TGTGCCAGCAGCGTTCCGGGGACGCACTACGAGCAGTACTTC. The full variable domain, completed using reference TRBV28 and TRBJ2-7, is DVKVTQSSRYLVKRTGEKVFLECVQDMDHENMFWYRQDPGLGLRLIYFSYDVKMKEKGDIPEGYSVSREKKERFSLILESASTNQTSMYLCASSVPGTHYEQYFGPGTRLTVT.

This chain uses TRBV29-1 with TRBJ1-4, with TRBD1 as a possible D gene (5 bases). The CDR3 is 13 residues long. V lost 7 bases and J 0 bases, leaving 9 bases between the germline ends. The germline V gene has CDR1 SQVTM and CDR2 ANQGSEA. The CDR3 spells CSGQTATNEKLFF. CDR3 coding DNA: TGCAGCGGACAGACGGCAACTAATGAAAAACTGTTTTTT.

This clonotype was observed a few times. This sequence joins TRBV6-1 and TRBJ2-7; D call uncertain. V was trimmed by 6 bases and J by 6 bases, leaving 6 bases between them. The CDR3 runs to 10 residues. Germline loops: CDR1 MNHNS, CDR2 SASEGT. The CDR3 is CASRGGEQYF. The CDR3 DNA follows: TGTGCCAGCAGGGGTGGCGAGCAGTACTTC.

The J gene is TRBJ1-2, the V gene TRBV6-2 or TRBV6-3; D is undetermined. Germline assignment: CDR1 MNHEY and CDR2 SVGEGT. V was pared by 6 bases and J by 4 bases, with 12 bases between. CDR3 length: 13 residues. The CDR3 bases are TGTGCCAGCAGCGGAGGCCACTCCTATGGCTACACCTTC. Translating it yields CASSGGHSYGYTF.

This clonotype was counted many times. The chain uses TRBV28 and TRBJ2-3, with 8 nucleotides matching TRBD2. This CDR3 contains 15 residues. In germline, CDR1 is MDHEN, CDR2 SYDVKM. The V gene end was trimmed by 5 bases and the J gene end by 2 bases; junction bases not matched to a gene: 6. CDR3 amino acids: CASSKLAALTDTQYF. Written as DNA, the CDR3 is TGTGCCAGCAGTAAACTAGCGGCACTCACAGATACGCAGTATTTT.

In its sample, this clonotype was seen many times. The rearrangement uses TRBV12-3 or TRBV12-4 and TRBJ2-3, with a weak D call TRBD1 (6 bases). The CDR3 totals 15 residues. V lost 4 bases and J 0 bases, leaving 11 bases between the germline ends. CDR3 in DNA: TGTGCCAGCAGTTCCGGACAGCCTAGCACAGATACGCAGTATTTT. Protein product: CASSSGQPSTDTQYF.

This clonotype was picked up a small number of times. The genes are TRBV6-1 and TRBJ2-3; the D is unclear. V shed 3 bases and J shed 0 bases, with 10 bases lying between them. Germline V gene lookup returns CDR1 MNHNS and CDR2 SASEGT. The length of the CDR3 is 15 residues. The CDR3 spells CASSDRTYSTDTQYF. Written as DNA, the CDR3 is TGTGCCAGCAGTGACAGGACCTACAGCACAGATACGCAGTATTTT.

As regards this clonotype: This may be a read error: a much more frequent sequence differs by one nucleotide. The gene calls are TRBV7-2 and TRBJ2-3; D may be TRBD1 or TRBD2 (6 bases each). Trimming shortened V by 5 bases and J by 4 bases, and 16 bases separated the two germline ends. CDR1 SGHTA and CDR2 FQGNSA come from the germline V gene. The CDR3 has 15 residues. The CDR3 bases are TGTGCCAGCAGCGTAGACGGGGGCAACGCAGATACGCAGTATTTT. Amino acid sequence: CASSVDGGNADTQYF.

This clonotype was detected ten times or more. The rearrangement links TRBV6-6 to TRBJ1-5, with D hard to call. This CDR3 comprises 14 residues. Germline values: CDR1 MNHNY, CDR2 SVGAGI (reference sequence). Trimming left V 0 bases short and J 3 bases short, with 6 bases between. CDR3 region: CASSYSGINQPQHF. The CDR3 DNA reads TGTGCCAGCAGTTACTCCGGGATCAATCAGCCCCAGCATTTT.

The genes are TRBV18 and TRBJ2-7, with D hard to call. The length of the CDR3 is 14 residues. Germline V lookup: CDR1 KGHSH, CDR2 LQKENI. The germline V and J ends were trimmed by 0 bases and 4 bases, with 10 bases remaining between them. The CDR3 reads CASSPPLFPYEQYF. As DNA, the CDR3 is TGTGCCAGCTCACCACCGTTATTCCCTTACGAGCAGTACTTC.

This clonotype has a count of ten or more. The CDR3 loop is CASSYSGIYEQYF. Here the CDR3 DNA reads TGTGCCAGCAGTTATTCGGGTATCTACGAGCAGTACTTC. The gene calls are TRBV6-2 or TRBV6-3 and TRBJ2-7; D not certain. Germline assignment: CDR1 MNHEY and CDR2 SVGEGT. The CDR3 totals 13 residues. V lost 3 bases to trimming and J lost 3 bases, with 9 bases between them.

This clonotype has ten or more counts. J is TRBJ1-3 and V is TRBV7-9, with D maybe TRBD1 (6 bases). CDR1 and CDR2 (germline): SEHNR, FQNEAQ (reference sequence). V dropped 5 bases and J dropped 0 bases, with 20 bases sitting between them. The length of the CDR3 is 18 residues. The CDR3 DNA reads as TGTGCCAGCAGCGCGACTAACAGGGATTTCAGCTCTGGAAACACCATATATTTT. This translates into CASSATNRDFSSGNTIYF.